The next 7 T cell receptor beta chains were all read from a single sample in a study of T-cell memory formation after mild COVID-19. TCRdb fed the 5' RACE reads into MiXCR, producing one record per CDR3 protein. The sample lists about 350,000 distinct CDR3 sequences, 20% to 25% seen once, with 20% to 25% in the top ten. Specimen: PBMCs or a T cell subset sorted from them (not recorded which). The receptors stem from a man in his late teens or twenties who had mild COVID-19 (a few samples of this study predate the infection). Cell type and time point are not known.

The chain carries TRBV29-1 and TRBJ1-1; TRBD1 matches 7 bases. Germline lookup yields CDR1 SQVTM and CDR2 ANQGSEA. The CDR3 has 13 amino acids. With V trimmed by 7 bases and J by 5 bases, 10 bases remained unmatched. The CDR3 sequence: CSANTGVWTEAFF. CDR3 coding DNA: TGCAGCGCAAATACAGGGGTTTGGACTGAAGCTTTCTTT.

The V and J genes are TRBV7-6 and TRBJ1-3; D unresolved. The CDR3 length is 15 residues. Looked up from germline, CDR1 is SGHVS and CDR2 is FNYEAQ. V was shortened by 2 bases and J by 2 bases, with 10 bases between the two germline ends. The CDR3 DNA sequence: TGTGCCAGCAGCTTATTGGGCCGGACTGGAAACACCATATATTTT. Translated: CASSLLGRTGNTIYF. The complete variable domain, with remaining parts taken from reference TRBV7-6 and TRBJ1-3, reads GAGVSQSPRYKVTKRGQDVALRCDPISGHVSLYWYRQALGQGPEFLTYFNYEAQQDKSGLPNDRFSAERPEGSISTLTIQRTEQRDSAMYRCASSLLGRTGNTIYFGEGSWLTVV.

V is TRBV20-1 and J is TRBJ2-3; D not resolved. The germline CDR1 and CDR2 sequences are DFQATT and SNEGSKA (reference sequence). The CDR3 covers 12 residues. Trimming cost V 0 bases and J 5 bases, with 6 bases left between them. CDR3 sequence (DNA): TGCAGTGCTAGAGACGAGGTAGATACGCAGTATTTT. This encodes CSARDEVDTQYF.

This clonotype has just a few counts. V and J are TRBV7-2 and TRBJ1-1, with D maybe TRBD1 (6 bases). The CDR3 consists of 15 residues. The germline V gene encodes CDR1 SGHTA and CDR2 FQGNSA. The V end lost 6 bases, the J end lost 1 base, and 15 bases lay between the germline ends. CDR3 sequence reads: CASSQTKQGNTEAFF. The CDR3 bases are TGTGCCAGCAGTCAAACGAAACAGGGGAACACTGAAGCTTTCTTT. The full variable domain, rest sourced from reference TRBV7-2 and TRBJ1-1, is GAGVSQSPSNKVTEKGKDVELRCDPISGHTALYWYRQSLGQGLEFLIYFQGNSAPDKSGLPSDRFSAERTGGSVSTLTIQRTQQEDSAVYLCASSQTKQGNTEAFFGQGTRLTVV.

In DNA, the CDR3 is TGCGCCAGCAGCTGGGACCGCAGCTACGAGCAGTACGTC. Translated, it gives CASSWDRSYEQYV. This rearrangement joins TRBV4-1 to TRBJ2-7; D is tentatively TRBD1 or TRBD2 (5 bases each). Trimming shortened V by 5 bases and J by 3 bases, and 11 bases separated the two germline ends. CDR1 is MGHRA, CDR2 YSYEKL, per germline. The CDR3 has 13 residues.

A single count supports this clonotype. The chain couples TRBV7-2 to TRBJ2-1, with TRBD1 as a possible D gene (5 bases). This CDR3 region has 15 residues. Germline CDR1 SGHTA, CDR2 FQGNSA. Trimming stripped 4 bases from V and 2 bases from J, with 12 bases between. This CDR3 reads CASSSQGNPYNEQFF. The CDR3 region has the DNA TGTGCCAGCAGCTCTCAGGGAAACCCCTACAATGAGCAGTTCTTC.

A few counts support this clonotype. The V call is TRBV7-9, the J call TRBJ1-5, with D unclear. Trimming took off 3 bases at V and 5 bases at J, with 8 bases between the two ends. This CDR3 has 13 residues. Germline V gene sequence: CDR1 SEHNR, CDR2 FQNEAQ (reference sequence). CDR3 residues: CASSFREDQPQHF. The CDR3 DNA sequence: TGTGCCAGCAGCTTCCGGGAGGATCAGCCCCAGCATTTT.